This T cell receptor beta chain is from a study of Ad26.COV2.S vaccination and SARS-CoV-2 variants. Background on the study: Ad26.COV2.S, an intramuscular injection, was given once or twice 56 days apart.

The CDR3 extends over 18 amino acids. V shed 3 bases and J 6 bases; nucleotides not matched to a gene: 14. CDR1 is KGHSH, CDR2 LQKENI, per germline. As for treatment: over 15 received Ad26.COV2.S at low or high dose, single or two shots; roughly 5 received placebo; per-sample allocation not given. Specimens were obtained on day 63 following the first vaccine or placebo injection. Using immunoSEQ multiplex PCR, the repertoire was profiled, and TCRdb retains in-frame clones only, with some absent. The repertoire holds about 460,000 clones, with about 89% as singletons. This chain uses TRBV18 with TRBJ1-6; TRBD1 matches 7 bases. The sequencing here drew on peripheral blood, taken in a trial of Ad26.COV2.S vaccine versus placebo. The clonotype was recovered from a person between 18 and 60 years old who received the Ad26.COV2.S COVID-19 vaccine or a placebo. CDR3 sequence (DNA): TGTGCCAGCTCACCCCTCAAGGCGACAGGGACAAGTAATTCACCCCTCCACTTT. Translating it yields CASSPLKATGTSNSPLHF.